The rows below give T cell receptor beta chains drawn from one sample of a study of T cell repertoires in cytomegalovirus infection. TCRdb reprocessed the reads with MiXCR, giving one entry per CDR3 protein. The sample holds around 130,000 distinct CDR3 sequences, 7% to 10% seen once. Source material: PBMCs. All receptors come from a human donor in good health (CMV status not recorded). Some clones in this sample may be carry-over from other donors' samples. Each CDR3 is given with its conserved first and last residue. The order of the fields is D gene, J gene, clone size, V gene, CDR3 DNA, CDR3 protein. The D gene is left open where the match is weak. Clone size, where shown, is once, few, many, or a class for clones that have expanded.

.	TRBJ1-2	many	TRBV7-2	TGTGCCAGCAGCTTAGACAACAGGGTCGCCTATGGCTACACCTTC	CASSLDNRVAYGYTF
TRBD1	TRBJ1-2	many	TRBV5-5	TGTGCCAGCAGCTTGGGACAGGGGTCCTCTGGCTACACCTTC	CASSLGQGSSGYTF
.	TRBJ2-5	few	TRBV7-2	TGTGCCAGCAGCCTCGTGGACCAGTACTTC	CASSLVDQYF
TRBD1	TRBJ1-5	.	TRBV20-1	TGCAGTGCTAGAGAGGCGGACAGGGTGAATCAGCCCCAGCATTTT	CSAREADRVNQPQHF
.	TRBJ2-7	many	TRBV12-3/TRBV12-4	TGTGCCAGCAGTTTTGCAGGGACTCCCTACGAGCAGTACTTC	CASSFAGTPYEQYF
.	TRBJ2-7	few	TRBV5-6	TGTGCCAGCAGCTTAGCAGGGGCGGACTACGAGCAGTACTTC	CASSLAGADYEQYF
.	TRBJ1-1	.	TRBV18	TGTGCCAGCTCCACCAAGGGGACGCCGAAACCCACTGAAGCTTTCTTT	CASSTKGTPKPTEAFF
TRBD1	TRBJ2-2	many	TRBV2	TGTGCCAGCAAGAGGGACAGGGTCGTGACCGGGGAGCTGTTTTTT	CASKRDRVVTGELFF
TRBD1	TRBJ2-1	many	TRBV29-1	TGCAGCCTAAGCACCGGGACAGGGACTGAGCAGTTCTTC	CSLSTGTGTEQFF
.	TRBJ1-2	many	TRBV7-2	TGTGCCAGCAGCTGGGGGGTCAGGATGAGTGGAAATGGCTACACCTTC	CASSWGVRMSGNGYTF
.	TRBJ1-1	many	TRBV12-3/TRBV12-4	TGTGCCAGCAGTTTCCCCAGGGCATTTGAAGCTTTCTTT	CASSFPRAFEAFF
.	TRBJ2-5	many	TRBV19	TGTGCCAGTAGTAATCTCTGGGCAGCGCCGGGAGAGACCCAGTACTTC	CASSNLWAAPGETQYF
.	TRBJ1-5	many	TRBV7-2	TGTGCCAGCAGCCAACCGAATCAGCCCCAGCATTTT	CASSQPNQPQHF
TRBD2	TRBJ2-2	many	TRBV7-6	TGTGCCAGCAGCTCCCCTAGCGGGGGGCCCACCGGGGAGCTGTTTTTT	CASSSPSGGPTGELFF
.	TRBJ1-1	.	TRBV5-4	TGTGCCAGCAGCGTCCCGGGAGGGAACACTGAAGCTTTCTTT	CASSVPGGNTEAFF
.	TRBJ1-2	many	TRBV2	TGTGCCAGCAGCACTGGACGCAACTATGGCTACACCTTC	CASSTGRNYGYTF
TRBD1	TRBJ2-1	.	TRBV5-5	TGTGCCAGCAGCCATTCGACAGGGGCCTACAATGAGCAGTTCTTC	CASSHSTGAYNEQFF
.	TRBJ1-3	many	TRBV28	TGTGCCAGCAGTTTGGCAGGCCCAGGTGGAAACACCATATATTTT	CASSLAGPGGNTIYF
TRBD1	TRBJ2-7	few	TRBV6-8	TGTGCCAGCAGTTACGACAGGGGTGCCTACGAGCAGTACTTC	CASSYDRGAYEQYF
.	TRBJ1-4	.	TRBV7-3	TGTGCCACCGGGAGTTCGTTGGAAAAACTGTTTTTT	CATGSSLEKLFF
TRBD1	TRBJ1-1	many	TRBV7-6	TGTGCCAGCAGCTTGGGGACAGGGGAAGCTTTCTTT	CASSLGTGEAFF
.	TRBJ1-5	many	TRBV11-3	TGTGCCAGCAGCTTAGCCCGGCAGAGCAATCAGCCCCAGCATTTT	CASSLARQSNQPQHF
TRBD2	TRBJ2-5	.	TRBV2	TGTGCCAGCAGTGAGAAGGGACTAGCGGGCCAAGAGACCCAGTACTTC	CASSEKGLAGQETQYF
TRBD2	TRBJ2-7	many	TRBV5-1	TGCGCCAGCAGCTTGGCCACCGGACTAGCGGCCAACCACGAGCAGTACTTC	CASSLATGLAANHEQYF
.	TRBJ1-1	few	TRBV3-1	TGTGCCAGCAGCCAAGGGGAAACTGAAGCTTTCTTT	CASSQGETEAFF
.	TRBJ1-2	.	TRBV19	TGTGCCAGTAGTATATCCGTCTCTGAAAACTATGGCTACACCTTC	CASSISVSENYGYTF
TRBD2	TRBJ2-7	many	TRBV12-3/TRBV12-4	TGTGCCAGCAGTTGGACTAGCGGTTTCTACGAGCAGTACTTC	CASSWTSGFYEQYF
TRBD1	TRBJ1-5	many	TRBV18	TGTGCCAGCTCACGGACAGGGATGGGTCAGCCCCAGCATTTT	CASSRTGMGQPQHF
.	TRBJ2-3	few	TRBV5-1	TGCGCCAGCAGCTTGAACCGGGGCCCAACAGATACGCAGTATTTT	CASSLNRGPTDTQYF
.	TRBJ1-3	many	TRBV29-1	TGCAGCGTTGAAGATATGAGGAGTGCTGGAAACACCATATATTTT	CSVEDMRSAGNTIYF
TRBD2	TRBJ2-3	.	TRBV20-1	TGCAGTGCTCCTGGGACTAGCGGGGGAATAAATACGCAGTATTTT	CSAPGTSGGINTQYF
.	TRBJ2-1	many	TRBV11-3	TGTGCCAGCAGCTCGAAGCAGGGGATGGGCTCCTACAATGAGCAGTTCTTC	CASSSKQGMGSYNEQFF
.	TRBJ2-7	.	TRBV5-1	TGCGCCAGCAGCCAACGGACAGACTACGAGCAGTACTTC	CASSQRTDYEQYF
.	TRBJ1-1	few	TRBV14	TGTGCCAGCAGCCAAGACAGGGTTTATGAAGCTTTCTTT	CASSQDRVYEAFF
.	TRBJ1-1	many	TRBV19	TGTGCCAGTGGGATAGGGGGAGGCACTGAAGCTTTCTTT	CASGIGGGTEAFF
.	TRBJ1-4	few	TRBV7-9	TGTGCCAGCAGCTTAGTTACTAATGAAAAACTGTTTTTT	CASSLVTNEKLFF
.	TRBJ1-1	many	TRBV28	TGTGCCAGCAGACGACGGACGGGCACTGAAGCTTTCTTT	CASRRRTGTEAFF
TRBD2	TRBJ2-3	many	TRBV7-9	TGTGCCAGCAGCTCATCGGGACTAGCGGCAGATACGCAGTATTTT	CASSSSGLAADTQYF
.	TRBJ1-4	many	TRBV11-2	TGTGCCAGCAGCTGGGACCCACGGGGAATTGAAAAACTGTTTTTT	CASSWDPRGIEKLFF
.	TRBJ2-1	few	TRBV2	TGTGCCAGCTTCAGAAGCTCCTACAATGAGCAGTTCTTC	CASFRSSYNEQFF
.	TRBJ2-3	many	TRBV28	TGTGCCAGCACCCGAGGGGGGGCAGGGAGGAATACAGATACGCAGTATTTT	CASTRGGAGRNTDTQYF
.	TRBJ1-6	few	TRBV20-1	TGCAGTGCTAGAGAAAAAACCTCCTATAATTCACCCCTCCACTTT	CSAREKTSYNSPLHF
.	TRBJ2-1	many	TRBV2	TGTGCCAGCAGTGCTGGACAGACCATAACCAATGAGCAGTTCTTC	CASSAGQTITNEQFF
.	TRBJ2-3	few	TRBV14	TGTGCCAGCAGCCACTCAGGAAATACGCAGTATTTT	CASSHSGNTQYF
TRBD1	TRBJ2-1	few	TRBV10-3	TGTGCCATCAGCCAACCGGGACAGGGTTTTATCAATGAGCAGTTCTTC	CAISQPGQGFINEQFF
.	TRBJ1-1	many	TRBV2	TGTGCCAGCCGACATCTGAACACTGAAGCTTTCTTT	CASRHLNTEAFF
.	TRBJ2-5	.	TRBV7-9	TGTGCCAGCAGCTTAGTCGTTGGGACTCCGGAGACCCAGTACTTC	CASSLVVGTPETQYF
.	TRBJ2-3	few	TRBV12-3/TRBV12-4	TGTGCCAGCAGTGGTCTAGGCGGAATCACAGATACGCAGTATTTT	CASSGLGGITDTQYF
.	TRBJ2-1	.	TRBV12-3/TRBV12-4	TGTGCCAGCAGCCGGACCAACAATGAGCAGTTCTTC	CASSRTNNEQFF
.	TRBJ2-7	many	TRBV12-3/TRBV12-4	TGTGCCAGCAGTTCAACTTCAGGATTCGACTACGACTACGAGCAGTACTTC	CASSSTSGFDYDYEQYF
.	TRBJ1-5	.	TRBV5-1	TGCGCCAGCAGCTTGGGAGGGGCCTTCGGGGAGCCCCAGCATTTT	CASSLGGAFGEPQHF
.	TRBJ1-1	many	TRBV18	TGTGCCAGCTCACCACCGTTCGTCACTGAAGCTTTCTTT	CASSPPFVTEAFF
TRBD1	TRBJ1-1	.	TRBV20-1	TGCAGTGCTAGACTGGACAGGGGATTGCCTGAAGCTTTCTTT	CSARLDRGLPEAFF
TRBD1	TRBJ1-1	many	TRBV5-1	TGCGCCAGCAGCGCCTACAGACAGGGGGCGCAGGACACTGAAGCTTTCTTT	CASSAYRQGAQDTEAFF
.	TRBJ2-1	many	TRBV12-3/TRBV12-4	TGTGCCAGCAGTTTAAGGAATGAGCAGTTCTTC	CASSLRNEQFF
TRBD2	TRBJ2-3	.	TRBV14	TGTGCCAGCAGCCCCCTCCCGGGACTAGCGGACACAGATACGCAGTATTTT	CASSPLPGLADTDTQYF
TRBD1	TRBJ1-3	many	TRBV10-3	TGTGCCATCAGTGACCCCAGGACAGGGAAGAGAAACACCATATATTTT	CAISDPRTGKRNTIYF
TRBD1	TRBJ1-6	.	TRBV5-1	TGCGCCAGCAGCTGGGACAGGAATTCACCCCTCCACTTT	CASSWDRNSPLHF
.	TRBJ1-3	many	TRBV12-3/TRBV12-4	TGTGCCAGCAGTCCAGGGGAAAACACCATATATTTT	CASSPGENTIYF